The source of this T cell receptor beta chain is a study of vaccination effects on CD4 cells after COVID-19. This table comes from immunoSEQ multiplex PCR, and its TCRdb copy is limited to in-frame clones, with some not included. The data hold about 66,000 clones, with less than 80% observed a single time. A remark on this clone: Its antigen is currently unknown.

The CDR3 covers 14 residues. Germline V lookup: CDR1 MDHEN, CDR2 SYDVKM. V trimming: 7 bases; J trimming: 1 base; junction bases outside the gene matches: 3. At the end of 9 to 11 days of culture, CD4+ T cells were isolated. Every participant took two doses of the BNT162b2 or mRNA-1273 vaccine. This sequence joins TRBV28 and TRBJ2-1, with 8 bases fitting TRBD2. The sequence derives from a human donor who received a COVID-19 vaccine. The sample consisted of CD4+ T cells from PBMCs cultured without peptide, taken after COVID-19 vaccination. The DNA of the CDR3 is TGTGCCAGCACCCCGGGGGGGTCCTACAATGAGCAGTTCTTC. This codes for CASTPGGSYNEQFF.